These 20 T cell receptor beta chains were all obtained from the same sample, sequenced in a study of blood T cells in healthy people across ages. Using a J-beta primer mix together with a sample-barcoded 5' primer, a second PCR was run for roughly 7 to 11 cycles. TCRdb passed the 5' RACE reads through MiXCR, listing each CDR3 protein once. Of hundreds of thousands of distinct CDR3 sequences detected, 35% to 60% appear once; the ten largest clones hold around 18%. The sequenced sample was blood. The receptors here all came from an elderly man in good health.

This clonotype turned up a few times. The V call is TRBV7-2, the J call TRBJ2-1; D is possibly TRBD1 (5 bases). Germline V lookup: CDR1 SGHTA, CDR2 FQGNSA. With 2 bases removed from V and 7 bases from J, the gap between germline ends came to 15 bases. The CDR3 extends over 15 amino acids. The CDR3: CASSLNQGSVNEQFF. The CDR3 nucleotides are TGTGCCAGCAGCTTAAATCAGGGCTCTGTGAATGAGCAGTTCTTC.

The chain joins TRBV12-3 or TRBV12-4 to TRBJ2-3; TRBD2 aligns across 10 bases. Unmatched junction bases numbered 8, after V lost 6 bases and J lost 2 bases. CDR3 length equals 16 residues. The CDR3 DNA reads TGTGCCAGCAGGGTCGGACTAGCGGCTAACACAGATACGCAGTATTTT. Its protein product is CASRVGLAANTDTQYF.

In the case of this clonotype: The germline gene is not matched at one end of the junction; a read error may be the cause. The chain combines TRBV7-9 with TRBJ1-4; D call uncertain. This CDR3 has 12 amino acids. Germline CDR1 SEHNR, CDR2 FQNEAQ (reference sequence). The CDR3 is CALLGTNEKLFF. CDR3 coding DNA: TGCGCGTTGTTAGGCACTAATGAAAAACTGTTTTTT.

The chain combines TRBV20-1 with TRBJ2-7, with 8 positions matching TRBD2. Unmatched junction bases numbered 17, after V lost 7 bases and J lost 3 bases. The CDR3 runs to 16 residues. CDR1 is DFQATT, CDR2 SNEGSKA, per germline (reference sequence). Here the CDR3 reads CSVGGAGERGLYEQYF. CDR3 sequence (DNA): TGCAGTGTCGGTGGAGCGGGAGAGAGGGGACTCTACGAGCAGTACTTC.

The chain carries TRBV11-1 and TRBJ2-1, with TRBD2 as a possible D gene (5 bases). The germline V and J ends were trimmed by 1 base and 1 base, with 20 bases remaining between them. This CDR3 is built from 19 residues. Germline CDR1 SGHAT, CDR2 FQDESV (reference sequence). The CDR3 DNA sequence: TGTGCCAGCAGCTTAGATAGCGATAATCGTATATTTTCCTACAATGAGCAGTTCTTC. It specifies CASSLDSDNRIFSYNEQFF.

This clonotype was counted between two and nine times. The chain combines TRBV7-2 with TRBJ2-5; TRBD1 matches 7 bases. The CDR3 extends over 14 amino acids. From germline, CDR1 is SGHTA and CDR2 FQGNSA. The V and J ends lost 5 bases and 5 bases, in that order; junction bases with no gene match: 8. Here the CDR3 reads CASSPTGIEETQYF. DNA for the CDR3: TGTGCCAGCAGCCCGACAGGGATCGAGGAGACCCAGTACTTC.

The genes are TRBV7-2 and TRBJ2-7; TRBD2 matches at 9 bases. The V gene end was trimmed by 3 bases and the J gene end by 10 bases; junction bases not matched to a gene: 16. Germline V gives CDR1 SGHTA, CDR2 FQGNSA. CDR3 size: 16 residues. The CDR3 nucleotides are TGTGCCAGCAGCTTTCACTTAGCGGGAGTAGAGGAGTCCCAGTACTTC. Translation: CASSFHLAGVEESQYF. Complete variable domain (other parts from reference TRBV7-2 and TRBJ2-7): GAGVSQSPSNKVTEKGKDVELRCDPISGHTALYWYRQSLGQGLEFLIYFQGNSAPDKSGLPSDRFSAERTGGSVSTLTIQRTQQEDSAVYLCASSFHLAGVEESQYFGPGTRLTVT.

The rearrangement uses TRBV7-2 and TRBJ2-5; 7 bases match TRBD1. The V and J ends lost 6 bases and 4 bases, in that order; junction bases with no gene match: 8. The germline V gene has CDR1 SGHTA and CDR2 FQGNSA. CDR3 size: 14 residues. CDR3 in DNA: TGTGCCAGCAGTTTACAGGGGTTAGGAGAGACCCAGTACTTC. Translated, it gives CASSLQGLGETQYF. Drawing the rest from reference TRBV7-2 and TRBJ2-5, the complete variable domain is GAGVSQSPSNKVTEKGKDVELRCDPISGHTALYWYRQSLGQGLEFLIYFQGNSAPDKSGLPSDRFSAERTGGSVSTLTIQRTQQEDSAVYLCASSLQGLGETQYFGPGTRLLVL.

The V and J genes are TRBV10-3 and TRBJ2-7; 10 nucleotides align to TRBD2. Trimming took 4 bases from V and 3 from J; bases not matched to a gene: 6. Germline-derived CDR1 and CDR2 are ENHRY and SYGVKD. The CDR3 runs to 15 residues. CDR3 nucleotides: TGTGCCATCAGTGGAGGGACTAGCGCCGGCTACGAGCAGTACTTC. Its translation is CAISGGTSAGYEQYF.

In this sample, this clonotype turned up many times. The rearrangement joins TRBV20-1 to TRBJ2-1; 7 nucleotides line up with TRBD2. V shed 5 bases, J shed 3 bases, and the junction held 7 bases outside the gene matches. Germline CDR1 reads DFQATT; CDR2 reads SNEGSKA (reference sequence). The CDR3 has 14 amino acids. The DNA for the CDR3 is TGCAGTGCTCCCCGGGGAGGGGACTACAATGAGCAGTTCTTC. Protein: CSAPRGGDYNEQFF.

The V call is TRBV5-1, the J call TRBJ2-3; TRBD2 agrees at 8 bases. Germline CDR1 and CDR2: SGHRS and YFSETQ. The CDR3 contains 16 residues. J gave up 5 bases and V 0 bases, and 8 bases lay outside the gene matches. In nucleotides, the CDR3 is TGCGCCAGCAGCTTGGATGGTGGGCTAGCGGGAGATACGCAGTATTTT. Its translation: CASSLDGGLAGDTQYF. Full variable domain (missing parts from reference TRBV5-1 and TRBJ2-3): KAGVTQTPRYLIKTRGQQVTLSCSPISGHRSVSWYQQTPGQGLQFLFEYFSETQRNKGNFPGRFSGRQFSNSRSEMNVSTLELGDSALYLCASSLDGGLAGDTQYFGPGTRLTVL.

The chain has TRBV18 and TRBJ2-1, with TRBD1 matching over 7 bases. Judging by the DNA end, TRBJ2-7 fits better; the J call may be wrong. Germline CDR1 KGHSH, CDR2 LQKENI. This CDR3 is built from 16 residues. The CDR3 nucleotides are TGTGCCAGCTCCCCCCGGCAGGACAGGACCTACAATGAGCAGTACTTC. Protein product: CASSPRQDRTYNEQYF.

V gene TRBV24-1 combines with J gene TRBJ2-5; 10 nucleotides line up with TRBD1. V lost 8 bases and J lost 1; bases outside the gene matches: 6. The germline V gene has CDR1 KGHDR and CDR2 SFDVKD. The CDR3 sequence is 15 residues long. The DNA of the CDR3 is TGTGCCACCACCGCCGGGACAGGGGCCCAAGAGACCCAGTACTTC. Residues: CATTAGTGAQETQYF.

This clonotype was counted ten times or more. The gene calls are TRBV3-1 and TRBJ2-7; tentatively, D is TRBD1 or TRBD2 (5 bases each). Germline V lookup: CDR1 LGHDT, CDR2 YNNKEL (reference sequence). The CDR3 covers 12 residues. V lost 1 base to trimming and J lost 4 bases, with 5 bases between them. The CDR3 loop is CASSQGGYEQYF. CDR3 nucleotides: TGTGCCAGCAGCCAAGGGGGGTACGAGCAGTACTTC.

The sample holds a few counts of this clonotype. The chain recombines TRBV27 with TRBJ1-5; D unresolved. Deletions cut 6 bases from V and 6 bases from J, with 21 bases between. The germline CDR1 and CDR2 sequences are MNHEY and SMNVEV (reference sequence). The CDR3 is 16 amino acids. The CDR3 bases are TGTGCCAGCAGCTCTAAGGCGGTTGGTAGTCGTCAGCCCCAGCATTTT. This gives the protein CASSSKAVGSRQPQHF.

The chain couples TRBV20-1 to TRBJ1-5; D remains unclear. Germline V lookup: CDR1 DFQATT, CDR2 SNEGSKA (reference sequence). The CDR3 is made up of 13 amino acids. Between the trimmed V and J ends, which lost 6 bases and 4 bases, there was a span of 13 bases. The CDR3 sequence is CSAVPDGNQPQHF. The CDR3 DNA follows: TGCAGTGCCGTCCCGGATGGGAATCAGCCCCAGCATTTT.

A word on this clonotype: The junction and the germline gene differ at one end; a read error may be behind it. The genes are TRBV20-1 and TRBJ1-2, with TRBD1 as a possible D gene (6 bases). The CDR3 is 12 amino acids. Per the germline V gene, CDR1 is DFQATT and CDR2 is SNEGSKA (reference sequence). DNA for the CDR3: TGCAGTGCCAGAGGGGGGGAAAATGGCTACACCTTC. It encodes CSARGGENGYTF.

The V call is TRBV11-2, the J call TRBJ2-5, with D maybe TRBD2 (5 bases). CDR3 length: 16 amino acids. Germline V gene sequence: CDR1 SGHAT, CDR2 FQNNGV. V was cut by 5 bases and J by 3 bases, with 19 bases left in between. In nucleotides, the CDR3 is TGTGCCAGCAGCGTTAGTTGGGCGGGTGCCGAAGAGACCCAGTACTTC. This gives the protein CASSVSWAGAEETQYF.

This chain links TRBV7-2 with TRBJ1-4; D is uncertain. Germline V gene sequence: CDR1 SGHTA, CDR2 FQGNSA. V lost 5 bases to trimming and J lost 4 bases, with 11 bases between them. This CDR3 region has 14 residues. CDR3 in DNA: TGTGCCAGCAGCCAAACCGGGAGTAATGAAAAACTGTTTTTT. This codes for CASSQTGSNEKLFF.

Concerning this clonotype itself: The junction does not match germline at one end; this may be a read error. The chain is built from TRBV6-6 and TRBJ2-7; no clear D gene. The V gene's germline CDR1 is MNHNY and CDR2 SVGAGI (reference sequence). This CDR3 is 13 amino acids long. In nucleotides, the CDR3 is TGTGCCAGCAGTGACTCTGACTCCTACGAGCAGTACTTC. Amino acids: CASSDSDSYEQYF.